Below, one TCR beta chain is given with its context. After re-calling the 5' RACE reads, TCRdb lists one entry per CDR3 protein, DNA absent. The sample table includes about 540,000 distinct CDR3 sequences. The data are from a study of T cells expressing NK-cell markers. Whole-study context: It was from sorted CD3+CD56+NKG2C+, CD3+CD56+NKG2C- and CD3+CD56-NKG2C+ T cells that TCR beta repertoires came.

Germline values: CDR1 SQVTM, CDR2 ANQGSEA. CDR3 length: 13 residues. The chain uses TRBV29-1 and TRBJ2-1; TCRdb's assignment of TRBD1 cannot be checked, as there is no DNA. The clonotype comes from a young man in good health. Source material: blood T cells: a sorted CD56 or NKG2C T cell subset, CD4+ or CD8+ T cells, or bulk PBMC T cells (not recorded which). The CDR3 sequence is CSVAQTGLNEQFF.